This T cell receptor beta chain is from a study of shared clonotypes between healthy human individuals. Regarding the study as a whole: The sharing of about 5% of naive CD4 clonotypes was seen across a few donors.

Cells designated naive CD8 were CD45RO-negative and were positively selected for CCR7, with terminally differentiated effector memory CD45RA+ cells excluded. In regard to this clone: Its cognate antigen is unknown.

With 3 bases clipped from V and 10 bases from J, the junction kept 6 bases outside the gene matches. Germline CDR1 reads SGHTA; CDR2 reads FQGTGA. The CDR3 sequence is 15 residues long. Genomic DNA belonging to each subset was distributed in equal measure over several immunoSEQ plates. TCRdb's table, derived via immunoSEQ multiplex PCR, lists solely in-frame clones and lacks some. The sample lists some 2,100,000 clones; about 93% were seen once. The origin of this receptor is a young man in good health. Some clones in this sample may be carry-over from other donors' samples. The sample consisted of naive CD8+ T cells from PBMCs. The chain employs TRBV7-3 and TRBJ2-1, with 13 bases that match TRBD2. The CDR3 DNA sequence: TGTGCCAGCAGCTTTGGACTAGCGGGGGCACCGGAGCAGTTCTTC. Translating it yields CASSFGLAGAPEQFF.